Below are 22 T cell receptor beta chains sequenced from a single sample in a study of T cell responses to AZD1222 COVID-19 vaccine. Assay: immunoSEQ multiplex PCR; the TCRdb copy retains only in-frame clones and omits some. The table records more than 85,000 clones, around nine tenths of them present only once. This specimen was peripheral blood, taken on day 0 of AZD1222 vaccination. These receptors were obtained from an adult in good health.

This clone was picked up one time. The rearrangement links TRBV19 to TRBJ1-5, with D perhaps matching TRBD1 (5 bases). Trimming left V 2 bases short and J 4 bases short, with 6 bases between. Germline V gene data show CDR1 as LNHDA and CDR2 as SQIVND (reference sequence). The length of the CDR3 is 13 residues. The CDR3 nucleotides are TGTGCCAGTAGTATAACAGGTAATCAGCCCCAGCATTTT. Encoded protein: CASSITGNQPQHF.

The chain couples TRBV7-2 to TRBJ2-1; D perhaps matches TRBD2 (6 bases). Germline CDR1 reads SGHTA; CDR2 reads FQGNSA. V lost 5 bases and J 3 bases, leaving 17 bases between the germline ends. CDR3 size: 16 residues. For the CDR3, the DNA is TGTGCCAGCAGCCCTAGTGGGAGGCAAGACTACAATGAGCAGTTCTTC. Translation: CASSPSGRQDYNEQFF.

V gene TRBV5-1 combines with J gene TRBJ1-5, with a weak D call TRBD1 (5 bases). The CDR3 has 14 amino acids. V was trimmed by 0 bases and J by 2 bases, leaving 6 bases between them. In germline, CDR1 is SGHRS, CDR2 YFSETQ. CDR3: CASSLGQRNQPQHF. DNA for the CDR3: TGCGCCAGCAGCTTGGGACAGCGCAATCAGCCCCAGCATTTT.

This clone is a singleton in its sample. The chain has TRBV4-2 and TRBJ2-7, with 7 bases that match TRBD1. The CDR3 totals 16 residues. Germline values: CDR1 LGHNA, CDR2 YNFKEQ. With 0 bases clipped from V and 5 bases from J, the junction kept 10 bases outside the gene matches. The CDR3 DNA is TGTGCCAGCAGCCAAGATATGGCAGGGGGTATCCACGAGCAGTACTTC. It encodes CASSQDMAGGIHEQYF.

CDR3 sequence: CSAGTVNIQYF. CDR3 nucleotide sequence: TGCAGCGCTGGGACAGTAAACATTCAGTACTTC. The V call is TRBV29-1, the J call TRBJ2-4, with TRBD1 matching 7 bases. The V gene's germline CDR1 is SQVTM and CDR2 ANQGSEA. The J segment lost 6 bases and the V segment lost 7 bases, leaving 3 bases of the junction unmatched. The CDR3 contains 11 residues.

The CDR3 bases are TGTGCCAGCAGCGTAGAGAGAGGAAGGGGGCTGGGTAACACTGAAGCTTTCTTT. Encoded protein: CASSVERGRGLGNTEAFF. The chain combines TRBV5-8 with TRBJ1-1; 7 bases are shared with TRBD1. This CDR3 spans 18 amino acids. Per the germline V gene, CDR1 is SGHTS and CDR2 is YDEGEE. V trimming: 4 bases; J trimming: 2 bases; junction bases outside the gene matches: 17.

This clone was detected only once. The chain couples TRBV10-2 to TRBJ1-3; 7 nucleotides agree with TRBD1. CDR3 length equals 17 residues. V shed 1 base and J 2 bases; nucleotides not matched to a gene: 8. Germline loops: CDR1 WSHSY, CDR2 SAAADI. The CDR3 DNA reads as TGCGCCAGCAGTGAGTTCGTCAGGGGGTACCCTGGAAACACCATATATTTT. Its protein is CASSEFVRGYPGNTIYF.

This chain links TRBV4-3 with TRBJ1-1; D unresolved. Trimming took off 2 bases at V and 1 base at J, with 11 bases between the two ends. This CDR3 is built from 15 residues. CDR1 and CDR2 (germline): LGHNA, YSLEER. DNA of the CDR3: TGCGCCAGCAGCCAACGCGCTGGCACGAACACTGAAGCTTTCTTT. Translated, it gives CASSQRAGTNTEAFF.

This clone was seen only a few times. The chain employs TRBV4-1 and TRBJ1-6; D perhaps matches TRBD1 (6 bases). The CDR3 extends over 18 amino acids. Germline CDR1 reads MGHRA; CDR2 reads YSYEKL. Trimming shortened V by 2 bases and J by 12 bases, and 26 bases separated the two germline ends. CDR3 residues: CASSQPSVDRPSNRPLHF. In DNA form, the CDR3 reads TGCGCCAGCAGCCAACCTTCCGTCGACAGGCCCTCTAACCGACCCCTCCACTTT.

The chain couples TRBV10-3 to TRBJ2-7; no firm D call. Germline CDR1 and CDR2: ENHRY and SYGVKD. This CDR3 comprises 12 residues. V shed 3 bases and J shed 0 bases, with 3 bases lying between them. CDR3 in amino acids: CAISEISYEQYF. Written as DNA, the CDR3 is TGTGCCATCAGTGAAATCTCCTACGAGCAGTACTTC.

The chain is built from TRBV27 and TRBJ2-1; D may be TRBD1 (6 bases). Trimming stripped 2 bases from V and 11 bases from J, with 28 bases between. This CDR3 spans 18 amino acids. Germline values: CDR1 MNHEY, CDR2 SMNVEV (reference sequence). CDR3 DNA: TGTGCCAGCAGTTTAAACCCCACCATACAGGGTTCCACAGGGAAGCAGTTCTTC. Translation gives CASSLNPTIQGSTGKQFF.

The chain combines TRBV6-5 with TRBJ1-1; possibly TRBD1 for D (6 bases). This CDR3 has 14 amino acids. V was cut by 6 bases and J by 11 bases, with 22 bases left in between. Germline V gives CDR1 MNHEY, CDR2 SVGAGI. CDR3 amino acids: CASSQGTARIGAFF. In DNA, the CDR3 is TGTGCCAGCAGCCAGGGGACGGCCCGAATAGGGGCTTTCTTT.

In its sample, this clone was seen a few times. The rearrangement uses TRBV7-8 and TRBJ2-1, with 8 bases aligning to TRBD2. This CDR3 comprises 14 residues. The V gene end was trimmed by 5 bases and the J gene end by 10 bases; junction bases not matched to a gene: 10. CDR1 is SGHVS, CDR2 FQNEAQ, per germline. In DNA, the CDR3 is TGTGCCAGCAGCGAGGGGACTAGTGGGGGGGAGCAGTTCTTC. The encoded protein is CASSEGTSGGEQFF.

The J gene is TRBJ2-7, the V gene TRBV27; 10 bases match TRBD1. CDR3 length: 15 residues. Looked up from germline, CDR1 is MNHEY and CDR2 is SMNVEV (reference sequence). V lost 6 bases to trimming and J lost 0 bases; unmatched junction nucleotides: 5. CDR3 nucleotides: TGTGCCAGCAGCCGGGACAGGGGAGACTCCTACGAGCAGTACTTC. The encoded protein is CASSRDRGDSYEQYF.

This chain connects TRBV18 to TRBJ1-1; unclear D gene. CDR1 is KGHSH, CDR2 LQKENI, per germline. Trimming took 6 bases from V and 3 from J, leaving 8 bases between them. CDR3 size: 12 residues. The CDR3 sequence is CASSWADTEAFF. CDR3 nucleotides: TGTGCCAGCTCGTGGGCGGACACTGAAGCTTTCTTT.

This rearrangement joins TRBV18 to TRBJ1-5; a possible D gene is TRBD1 (5 bases). The CDR3 extends over 15 amino acids. Deletions cut 1 base from V and 0 bases from J, with 7 bases between. Germline V gene lookup returns CDR1 KGHSH and CDR2 LQKENI. CDR3 region: CASSPRRDSNQPQHF. For the CDR3, the DNA is TGTGCCAGCTCACCACGCAGGGATAGCAATCAGCCCCAGCATTTT.

V gene TRBV5-4 combines with J gene TRBJ2-2; 10 bases fit TRBD1. The CDR3 spans 14 residues. V shed 4 bases and J 7 bases; nucleotides not matched to a gene: 4. Germline V gene sequence: CDR1 SGHNT, CDR2 YYREEE (reference sequence). The CDR3 spells CASSRDRGGGELFF. CDR3 sequence (DNA): TGTGCCAGCAGCCGGGACAGGGGCGGCGGGGAGCTGTTTTTT. The variable domain in full, completed from reference TRBV5-4 and TRBJ2-2, reads ETGVTQSPTHLIKTRGQQVTLRCSSQSGHNTVSWYQQALGQGPQFIFQYYREEENGRGNFPPRFSGLQFPNYSSELNVNALELDDSALYLCASSRDRGGGELFFGEGSRLTVL.

This chain joins TRBV7-9 and TRBJ2-1; 13 nucleotides match TRBD2. V gave up 5 bases and J gave up 8 bases; unmatched junction bases: 9. The germline V gene has CDR1 SEHNR and CDR2 FQNEAQ (reference sequence). CDR3 length: 16 amino acids. Here the CDR3 reads CASSAGTSGAIHEQFF. For the CDR3, the DNA is TGTGCCAGCAGCGCCGGGACTAGCGGGGCCATCCATGAGCAGTTCTTC. Based on the CDR3 plus reference TRBV7-9 and TRBJ2-1, the full variable domain is DTGVSQNPRHKITKRGQNVTFRCDPISEHNRLYWYRQTLGQGPEFLTYFQNEAQLEKSRLLSDRFSAERPKGSFSTLEIQRTEQGDSAMYLCASSAGTSGAIHEQFFGPGTRLTVL.

The rearrangement joins TRBV2 to TRBJ2-5; no clear D. This CDR3 is built from 11 residues. The germline gives CDR1 SNHLY, CDR2 FYNNEI. Trimming removed 5 bases at V and 5 bases at J, with 6 bases between. CDR3 in amino acids: CASSPKETQYF. CDR3 DNA sequence: TGTGCCAGCAGTCCGAAGGAGACCCAGTACTTC.

The gene calls are TRBV9 and TRBJ1-3; D possibly corresponds to TRBD1 (6 bases). The length of the CDR3 is 15 residues. Looked up from germline, CDR1 is SGDLS and CDR2 is YYNGEE. The V end lost 3 bases, the J end lost 0 bases, and 10 bases lay between the germline ends. CDR3 sequence reads: CASSAGGTSGNTIYF. The CDR3 DNA sequence: TGTGCCAGCAGCGCTGGGGGCACCTCTGGAAACACCATATATTTT. The entire variable domain, with the rest obtained from reference TRBV9 and TRBJ1-3, is as follows: DSGVTQTPKHLITATGQRVTLRCSPRSGDLSVYWYQQSLDQGLQFLIQYYNGEERAKGNILERFSAQQFPDLHSELNLSSLELGDSALYFCASSAGGTSGNTIYFGEGSWLTVV.

The chain links TRBV4-1 to TRBJ1-6, with 7 bases lining up with TRBD1. Germline CDR1 reads MGHRA; CDR2 reads YSYEKL. The CDR3 totals 15 residues. V gave up 3 bases and J gave up 7 bases; unmatched junction bases: 6. CDR3 in DNA: TGCGCCAGCAGCCACCCCAGGGGGGCGAATTCACCCCTCCACTTT. Translation gives CASSHPRGANSPLHF.

This clone was seen once. J is TRBJ1-5 and V is TRBV19; D is ambiguous. V was shortened by 0 bases and J by 2 bases, with 8 bases between the two germline ends. This CDR3 is built from 15 residues. Germline-derived CDR1 and CDR2 are LNHDA and SQIVND (reference sequence). The DNA for the CDR3 is TGTGCCAGTAGTATAGAAGGGAGCGGCAATCAGCCCCAGCATTTT. Translating it yields CASSIEGSGNQPQHF.